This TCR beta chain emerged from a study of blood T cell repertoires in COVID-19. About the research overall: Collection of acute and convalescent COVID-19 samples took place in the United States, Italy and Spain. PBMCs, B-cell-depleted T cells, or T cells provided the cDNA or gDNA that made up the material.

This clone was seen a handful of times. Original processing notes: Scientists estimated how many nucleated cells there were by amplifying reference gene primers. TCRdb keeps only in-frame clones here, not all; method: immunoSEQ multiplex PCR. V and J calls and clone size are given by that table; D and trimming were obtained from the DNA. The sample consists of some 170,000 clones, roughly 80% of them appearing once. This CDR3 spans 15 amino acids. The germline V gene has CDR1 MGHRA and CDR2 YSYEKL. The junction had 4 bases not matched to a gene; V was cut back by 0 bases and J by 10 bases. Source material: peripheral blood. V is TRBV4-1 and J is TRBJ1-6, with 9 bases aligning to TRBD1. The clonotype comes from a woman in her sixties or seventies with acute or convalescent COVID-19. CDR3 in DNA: TGCGCCAGCAGCCAAGAAGGGACAGGGATCTCACCCCTCCACTTT. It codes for CASSQEGTGISPLHF.